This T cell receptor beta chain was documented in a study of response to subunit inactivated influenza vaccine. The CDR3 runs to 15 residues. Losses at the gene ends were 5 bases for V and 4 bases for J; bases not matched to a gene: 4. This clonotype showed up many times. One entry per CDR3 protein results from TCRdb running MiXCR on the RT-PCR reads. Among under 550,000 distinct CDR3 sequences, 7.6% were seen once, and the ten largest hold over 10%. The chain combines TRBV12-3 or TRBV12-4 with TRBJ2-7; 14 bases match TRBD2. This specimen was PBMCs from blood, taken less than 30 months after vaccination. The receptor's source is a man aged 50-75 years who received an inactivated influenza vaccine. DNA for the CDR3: TGTGCCAGCAGTCCGGGACTAGCGGGAGTTTACGAGCAGTACTTC. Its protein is CASSPGLAGVYEQYF.